This T cell receptor (beta chain) emerged from a study of T cells in Graves' hyperthyroidism and ophthalmopathy. Those with hyperthyroidism were 18 to 65 years old, newly diagnosed, and ill for under 2 months. Orbital computed tomography, thyroid ultrasound, serum thyroxine and TRAb, and clinical symptoms together informed the diagnoses. The germline V gene encodes CDR1 SNHLY and CDR2 FYNNEI. This CDR3 spans 15 amino acids. V lost 5 bases to trimming and J lost 4 bases; unmatched junction nucleotides: 6. Amplified regions were TCR beta CDR3 sequences from RNA transcripts. An initial round of RT-PCR targeting the TCR CDR3 relied on the HTBI primer set. MiXCR, applied by TCRdb to the multiplex PCR reads, yields one record per CDR3 protein. Of about 840,000 distinct CDR3 sequences in the sample, roughly 40% were seen once.

This sequence originates from a man between 18 and 35 years old with Graves' hyperthyroidism. The J gene is TRBJ1-5, the V gene TRBV2; 9 nucleotides agree with TRBD1. Sequencing was carried out using blood. CDR3 sequence (DNA): TGTGCCAGCAGTCTACAGGGGGCCTGGAATCAGCCCCAGCATTTT. Amino acids: CASSLQGAWNQPQHF.